The clone carrying this T cell receptor (beta chain) has just a few counts. Its antigen is not identified. Processing of graft tissue released intraepithelial and lamina propria lymphocytes. The data belong to a study of graft-versus-host responses after intestinal transplantation. Whole-study results and caveats: Peak levels of circulating GvH clones tracked with early post-transplant HvG declines. The recipient marrow held GvH clones, and some of them showed up first in ileum or blood.

The repertoire was sequenced with immunoSEQ multiplex PCR; TCRdb's copy has only in-frame clones and lacks some. The sample consists of tens of thousands of clones, around 90% of them appearing once. V trimming: 8 bases; J trimming: 1 base; junction bases outside the gene matches: 11. Germline values: CDR1 LNHDA, CDR2 SQIVND (reference sequence). The CDR3 totals 16 residues. Specimen: ileum tissue, collected around 350 days after transplant. The source is a human patient who received an intestinal transplant, so some T cells may come from the graft donor. The chain joins TRBV19 to TRBJ1-5, with 7 bases identical to TRBD1. The DNA for the CDR3 is TGTGCCAGTCAAGCATATAAAGGGGGCAGCAATCAGCCCCAGCATTTT. Residues: CASQAYKGGSNQPQHF. Complete variable domain (other parts from reference TRBV19 and TRBJ1-5): DGGITQSPKYLFRKEGQNVTLSCEQNLNHDAMYWYRQDPGQGLRLIYYSQIVNDFQKGDIAEGYSVSREKKESFPLTVTSAQKNPTAFYLCASQAYKGGSNQPQHFGDGTRLSIL.